This T cell receptor (beta chain) emerged from a study of beta chain features in type 1 diabetes. Reverse transcription of all isolated RNA meant that expressed TCRB transcripts were sequenced. Libraries were prepared by immunoSEQ multiplex PCR; TCRdb keeps only in-frame clonotypes and omits some of them. Among 250,000 to 300,000 clones, around 24% were seen once, and the ten largest hold 0.012%. The study's findings and limits: In every one of the four CD4+ subsets, TCRB CDR3s were moderately but significantly shorter in Type 1 diabetes patients. Comparison showed that naive, central memory and Treg TCRB repertoires appeared more similar among patients than among healthy donors.

Comments on this clone: Its antigen is undetermined.

The CDR3 loop spans 15 amino acids. With 1 base removed from V and 6 bases from J, the gap between germline ends came to 14 bases. The germline gives CDR1 SGHTA, CDR2 FQGNSA. Specimen: naive CD4+ T cells from blood. The V call is TRBV7-2, the J call TRBJ2-3, with a possible D match to TRBD2 (6 bases). This TCR derives from a woman aged 30 to 39 with type 1 diabetes. The CDR3 sequence is CASSLVGGGVDTQYF. The CDR3 region has the DNA TGTGCCAGCAGCTTAGTAGGAGGAGGGGTGGATACGCAGTATTTT.